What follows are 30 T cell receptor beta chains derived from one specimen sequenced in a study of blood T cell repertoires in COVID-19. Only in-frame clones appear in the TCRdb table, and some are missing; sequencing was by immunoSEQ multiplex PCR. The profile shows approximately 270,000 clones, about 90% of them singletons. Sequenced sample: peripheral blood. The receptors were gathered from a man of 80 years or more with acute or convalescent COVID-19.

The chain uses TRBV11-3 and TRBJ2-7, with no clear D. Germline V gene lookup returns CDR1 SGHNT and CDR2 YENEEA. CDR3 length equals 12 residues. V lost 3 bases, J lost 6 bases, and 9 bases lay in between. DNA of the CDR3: TGTGCCAGCAGCTTCGGTCTTTCCGAGCAGTACTTC. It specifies CASSFGLSEQYF.

The CDR3 protein is CASSIAGGTDTQYF. In DNA form, the CDR3 reads TGTGCCAGCAGCATAGCGGGAGGGACAGATACGCAGTATTTT. This chain links TRBV11-2 with TRBJ2-3; 11 bases map to TRBD2. This CDR3 has 14 amino acids. Germline V gene sequence: CDR1 SGHAT, CDR2 FQNNGV. V gave up 5 bases and J gave up 3 bases; unmatched junction bases: 1.

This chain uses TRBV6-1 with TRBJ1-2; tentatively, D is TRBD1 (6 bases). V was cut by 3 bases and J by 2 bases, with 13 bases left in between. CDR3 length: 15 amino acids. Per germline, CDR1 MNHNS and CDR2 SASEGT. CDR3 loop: CASSERTVRNYGYTF. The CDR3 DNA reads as TGTGCCAGCAGTGAGAGGACAGTGAGAAACTATGGCTACACCTTC.

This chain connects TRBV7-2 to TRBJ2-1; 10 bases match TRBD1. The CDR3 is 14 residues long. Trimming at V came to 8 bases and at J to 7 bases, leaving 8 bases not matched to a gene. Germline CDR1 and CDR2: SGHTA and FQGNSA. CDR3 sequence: CASRSLGQGNEQFF. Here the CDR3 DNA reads TGTGCCAGCCGCTCCTTGGGACAGGGGAATGAGCAGTTCTTC.

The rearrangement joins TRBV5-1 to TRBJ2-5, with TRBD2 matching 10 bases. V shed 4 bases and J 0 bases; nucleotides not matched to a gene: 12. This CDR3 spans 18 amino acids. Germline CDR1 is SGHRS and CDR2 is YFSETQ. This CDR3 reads CASSPGLATAPYQETQYF. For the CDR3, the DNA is TGCGCCAGCAGCCCGGGACTAGCGACCGCCCCGTACCAAGAGACCCAGTACTTC.

The CDR3 DNA follows: TGTGCCAGCAGCTCGGACAGCCAACAACGGGGCTACACCTTC. This codes for CASSSDSQQRGYTF. This sequence joins TRBV3-1 (or the pseudogene TRBV3-2) and TRBJ1-2; D is perhaps TRBD1 (6 bases). The germline V gene encodes CDR1 LGHDT and CDR2 YNNKEL (reference sequence). The V gene lost 5 bases and the J gene lost 8 bases, with 18 bases spanning the gap. The CDR3 consists of 14 residues.

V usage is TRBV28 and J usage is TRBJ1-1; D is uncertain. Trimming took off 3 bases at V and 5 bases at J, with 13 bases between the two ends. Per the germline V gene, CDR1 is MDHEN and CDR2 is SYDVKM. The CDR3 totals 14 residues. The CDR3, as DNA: TGTGCCAGCAGTTTCAGTGAAAAATCAACTGAAGCTTTCTTT. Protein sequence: CASSFSEKSTEAFF.

In nucleotides, the CDR3 is TGTGCCAGCAGGCAGGGGGAAAAAAGCTACGAGCAGTACTTC. As protein: CASRQGEKSYEQYF. The chain is built from TRBV6-6 and TRBJ2-7; 7 bases match TRBD1. V shed 6 bases and J 3 bases; nucleotides not matched to a gene: 8. The CDR3 contains 14 residues. The germline V gene has CDR1 MNHNY and CDR2 SVGAGI (reference sequence).

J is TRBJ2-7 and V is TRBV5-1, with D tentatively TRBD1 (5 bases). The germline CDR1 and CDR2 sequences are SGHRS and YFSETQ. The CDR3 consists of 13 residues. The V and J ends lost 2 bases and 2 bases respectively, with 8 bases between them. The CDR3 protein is CASSFGQTYEQYF. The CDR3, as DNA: TGCGCCAGCAGCTTTGGACAAACCTACGAGCAGTACTTC.

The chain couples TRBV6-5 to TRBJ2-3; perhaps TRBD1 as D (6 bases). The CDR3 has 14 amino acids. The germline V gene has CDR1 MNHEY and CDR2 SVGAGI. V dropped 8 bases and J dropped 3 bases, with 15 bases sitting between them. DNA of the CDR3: TGTGCCAGCTTGGGGCAGGGGACAACAGATACGCAGTATTTT. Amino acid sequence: CASLGQGTTDTQYF.

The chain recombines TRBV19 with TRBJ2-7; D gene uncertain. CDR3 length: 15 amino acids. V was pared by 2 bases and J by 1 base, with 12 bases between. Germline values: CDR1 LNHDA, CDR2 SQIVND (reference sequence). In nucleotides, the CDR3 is TGTGCCAGTAGTATAAGAGGAGCAGAATCCTACGAGCAGTACTTC. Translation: CASSIRGAESYEQYF. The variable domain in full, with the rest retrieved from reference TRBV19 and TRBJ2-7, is DGGITQSPKYLFRKEGQNVTLSCEQNLNHDAMYWYRQDPGQGLRLIYYSQIVNDFQKGDIAEGYSVSREKKESFPLTVTSAQKNPTAFYLCASSIRGAESYEQYFGPGTRLTVT.

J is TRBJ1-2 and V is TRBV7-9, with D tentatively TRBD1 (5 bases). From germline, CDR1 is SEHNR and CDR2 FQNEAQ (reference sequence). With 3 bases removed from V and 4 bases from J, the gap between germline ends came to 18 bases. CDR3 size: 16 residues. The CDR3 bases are TGTGCCAGCAGCTTGGGGGGGACTCTTACCCCCTATGGCTACACCTTC. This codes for CASSLGGTLTPYGYTF.

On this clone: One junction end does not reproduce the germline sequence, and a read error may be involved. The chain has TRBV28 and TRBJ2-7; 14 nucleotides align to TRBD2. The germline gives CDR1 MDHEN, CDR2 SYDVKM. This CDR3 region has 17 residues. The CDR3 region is CASSLGTSGSALYGQYF. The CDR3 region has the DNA TGTGCCAGCAGCCTCGGGACTAGCGGGAGTGCCCTTTACGGGCAGTACTTC.

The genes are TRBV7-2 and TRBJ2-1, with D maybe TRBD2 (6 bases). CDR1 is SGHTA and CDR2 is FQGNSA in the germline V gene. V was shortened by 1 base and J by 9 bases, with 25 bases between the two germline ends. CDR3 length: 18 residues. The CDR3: CASSLGPPWAGNQGEQFF. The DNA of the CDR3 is TGTGCCAGCAGCTTAGGCCCGCCGTGGGCGGGAAACCAGGGTGAGCAGTTCTTC. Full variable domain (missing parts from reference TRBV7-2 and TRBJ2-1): GAGVSQSPSNKVTEKGKDVELRCDPISGHTALYWYRQSLGQGLEFLIYFQGNSAPDKSGLPSDRFSAERTGGSVSTLTIQRTQQEDSAVYLCASSLGPPWAGNQGEQFFGPGTRLTVL.

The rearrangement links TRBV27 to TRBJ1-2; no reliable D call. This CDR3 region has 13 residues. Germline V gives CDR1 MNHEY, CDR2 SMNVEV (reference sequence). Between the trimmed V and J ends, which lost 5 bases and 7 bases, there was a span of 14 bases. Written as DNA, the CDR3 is TGTGCCAGCAGTCCCCAAAGAGGGCCTGGCTACACCTTC. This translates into CASSPQRGPGYTF.

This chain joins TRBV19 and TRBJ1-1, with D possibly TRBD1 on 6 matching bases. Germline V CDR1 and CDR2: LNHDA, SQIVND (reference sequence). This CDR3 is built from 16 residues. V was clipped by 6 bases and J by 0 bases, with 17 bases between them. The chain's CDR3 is CASSPWGGSLNTEAFF. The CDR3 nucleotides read TGTGCCAGTAGCCCGTGGGGGGGCTCTCTGAACACTGAAGCTTTCTTT. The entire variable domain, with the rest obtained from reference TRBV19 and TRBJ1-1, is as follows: DGGITQSPKYLFRKEGQNVTLSCEQNLNHDAMYWYRQDPGQGLRLIYYSQIVNDFQKGDIAEGYSVSREKKESFPLTVTSAQKNPTAFYLCASSPWGGSLNTEAFFGQGTRLTVV.

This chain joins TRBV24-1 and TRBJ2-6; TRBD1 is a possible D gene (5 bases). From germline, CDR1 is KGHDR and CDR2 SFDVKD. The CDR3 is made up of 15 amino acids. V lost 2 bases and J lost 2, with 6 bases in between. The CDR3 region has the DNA TGTGCCACCAGTGATTCCAGGGCTGGGGCCAACGTCCTGACTTTC. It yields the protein CATSDSRAGANVLTF.

CDR3 nucleotide sequence: TGTGCCAGCAGCCAAGAGACTAGCGTTCCCTACGAGCAGTACTTC. As protein: CASSQETSVPYEQYF. The chain joins TRBV3-1 (or the pseudogene TRBV3-2) to TRBJ2-7; 8 positions match TRBD2. Germline CDR1 reads LGHDT; CDR2 reads YNNKEL (reference sequence). Trimming removed 0 bases from V and 2 bases from J; junction bases left unmatched: 3. The CDR3 is 15 residues long.

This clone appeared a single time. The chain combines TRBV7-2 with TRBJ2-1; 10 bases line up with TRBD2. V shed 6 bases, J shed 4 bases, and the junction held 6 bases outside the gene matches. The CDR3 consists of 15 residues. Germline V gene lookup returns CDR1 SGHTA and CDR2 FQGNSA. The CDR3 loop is CASRFGLAEYNEQFF. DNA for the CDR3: TGTGCCAGCAGATTTGGACTAGCGGAGTACAATGAGCAGTTCTTC.

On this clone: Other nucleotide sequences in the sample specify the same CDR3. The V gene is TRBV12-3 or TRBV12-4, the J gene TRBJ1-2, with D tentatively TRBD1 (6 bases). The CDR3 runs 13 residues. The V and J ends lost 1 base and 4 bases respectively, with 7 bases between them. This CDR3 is CASSLGQAYGYTF. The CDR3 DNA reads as TGTGCCAGCAGTTTAGGACAGGCCTATGGCTACACCTTC.

The CDR3 DNA reads TGTGCCAGCAGCTTGGCCTTAGGGGGCGGAGAGACCCAGTACTTC. The encoded protein is CASSLALGGGETQYF. This chain connects TRBV5-4 to TRBJ2-5; TRBD1 aligns across 7 bases. CDR3 length: 15 amino acids. V shed 0 bases and J 4 bases; nucleotides not matched to a gene: 6. CDR1 and CDR2 (germline): SGHNT, YYREEE (reference sequence).

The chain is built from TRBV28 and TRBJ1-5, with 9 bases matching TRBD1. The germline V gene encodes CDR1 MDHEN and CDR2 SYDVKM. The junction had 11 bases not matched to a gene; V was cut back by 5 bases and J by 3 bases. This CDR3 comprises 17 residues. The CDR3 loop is CASSRLRDRGNNQPQHF. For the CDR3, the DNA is TGTGCCAGCAGTCGTCTAAGAGACAGGGGGAACAATCAGCCCCAGCATTTT. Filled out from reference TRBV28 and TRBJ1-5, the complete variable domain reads DVKVTQSSRYLVKRTGEKVFLECVQDMDHENMFWYRQDPGLGLRLIYFSYDVKMKEKGDIPEGYSVSREKKERFSLILESASTNQTSMYLCASSRLRDRGNNQPQHFGDGTRLSIL.

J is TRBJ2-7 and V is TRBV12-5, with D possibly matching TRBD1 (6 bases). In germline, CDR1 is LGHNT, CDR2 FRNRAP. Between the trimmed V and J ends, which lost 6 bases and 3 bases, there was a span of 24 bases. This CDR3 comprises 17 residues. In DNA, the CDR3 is TGTGCTAGTGGCTCCGATTCCAACAGGGCTCTTGGCTACGAGCAGTACTTC. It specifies CASGSDSNRALGYEQYF.

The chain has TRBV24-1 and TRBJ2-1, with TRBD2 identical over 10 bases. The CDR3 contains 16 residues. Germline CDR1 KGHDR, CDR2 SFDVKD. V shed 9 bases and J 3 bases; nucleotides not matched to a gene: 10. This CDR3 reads CATPQCGTSDYNEQFF. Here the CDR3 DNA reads TGTGCCACCCCCCAGTGTGGGACTAGCGACTACAATGAGCAGTTCTTC.

The CDR3 DNA is TGTGCCAGCAGCGTGGGACAGCCCTTGGGGGGCTACACCTTC. Translated: CASSVGQPLGGYTF. J is TRBJ1-2 and V is TRBV9; TRBD1 matches at 7 bases. Germline V gene lookup returns CDR1 SGDLS and CDR2 YYNGEE. The CDR3 loop spans 14 amino acids. The V and J ends lost 2 bases and 8 bases, in that order; junction bases with no gene match: 9.

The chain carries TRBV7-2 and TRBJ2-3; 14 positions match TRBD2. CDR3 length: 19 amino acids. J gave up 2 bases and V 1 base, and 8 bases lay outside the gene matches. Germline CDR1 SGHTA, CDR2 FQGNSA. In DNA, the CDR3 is TGTGCCAGCAGCTTAGAATTAGGACTAGCGGGAGGCCTCACAGATACGCAGTATTTT. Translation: CASSLELGLAGGLTDTQYF.

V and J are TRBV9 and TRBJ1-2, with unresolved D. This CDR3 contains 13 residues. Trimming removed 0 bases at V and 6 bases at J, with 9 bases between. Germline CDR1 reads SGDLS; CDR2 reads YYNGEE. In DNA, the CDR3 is TGTGCCAGCAGCGTAGTCCCCGGGGATGGCTACACCTTC. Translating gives CASSVVPGDGYTF.

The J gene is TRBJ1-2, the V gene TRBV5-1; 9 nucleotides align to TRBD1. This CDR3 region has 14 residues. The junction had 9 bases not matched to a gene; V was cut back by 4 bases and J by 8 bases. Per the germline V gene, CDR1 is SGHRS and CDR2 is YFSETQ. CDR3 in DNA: TGCGCCAGCAGCCTGGGACAGGGTGCAGGGGGCTACACCTTC. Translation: CASSLGQGAGGYTF.

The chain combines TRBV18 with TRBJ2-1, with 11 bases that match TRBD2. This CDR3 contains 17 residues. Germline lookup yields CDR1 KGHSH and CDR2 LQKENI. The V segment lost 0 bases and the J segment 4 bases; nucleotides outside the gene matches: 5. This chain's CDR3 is CASSPPTSGTPYNEQFF. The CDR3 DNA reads TGTGCCAGCTCACCACCGACTAGCGGGACACCATACAATGAGCAGTTCTTC.

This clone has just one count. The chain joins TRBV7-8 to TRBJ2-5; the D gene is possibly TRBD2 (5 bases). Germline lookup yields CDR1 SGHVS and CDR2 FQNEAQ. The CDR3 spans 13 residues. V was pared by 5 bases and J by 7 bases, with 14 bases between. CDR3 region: CASSLLEGGTQYF. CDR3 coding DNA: TGTGCCAGCAGCCTCCTCGAGGGTGGGACCCAGTACTTC.